The 17 T cell receptor beta chains listed next were all sequenced from one sample in a study of tumor and adjacent non-tumor tissue in lung cancer. This sample's RNA came from whole unsorted tissue. The normal lung tissue was taken more than 3 cm from the tumor edge. A modified ARM-PCR protocol with three rounds of nested PCR amplified TCRbeta. In TCRdb, the multiplex PCR reads were re-called with MiXCR into one record per CDR3 protein. The table shows fewer than 90,000 distinct CDR3 sequences, with roughly three quarters occurring only once. Sequenced sample: distant non-tumor lung tissue. These receptors were obtained from a woman aged 45-65 years with non-small cell lung cancer.

About this clonotype itself: No conserved phenylalanine or tryptophan is present at the end of the CDR3, so a read error is the likely explanation. This chain uses TRBV20-1 with TRBJ1-5; D might be TRBD1 (5 bases). V gave up 8 bases and J gave up 3 bases, with 14 bases separating them. The CDR3 runs 13 residues. Germline loops: CDR1 DFQATT, CDR2 SNEGSKA (reference sequence). This CDR3 is CSTGWGHNQPQHS. In DNA form, the CDR3 reads TGCAGTACTGGATGGGGCCACAATCAGCCCCAGCATTCT.

Sample share makes this clonotype medium-sized. This sequence joins TRBV6-2 or TRBV6-3 and TRBJ1-5, with no clear D. The CDR3 covers 14 residues. V lost 8 bases, J lost 6 bases, and 17 bases lay in between. Germline V gene lookup returns CDR1 MNHEY and CDR2 SVGEGT. The CDR3 loop is CASGFSSTPQPQHF. In nucleotides, the CDR3 is TGTGCCAGCGGTTTTTCAAGTACCCCTCAGCCCCAGCATTTT.

Comment on this clonotype: The junction departs from germline at one end; a sequencing error may be responsible. The chain combines TRBV24-1 with TRBJ2-1, with a tentative D call TRBD2 (7 bases). Germline V lookup: CDR1 KGHDR, CDR2 SFDVKD. The CDR3 consists of 17 residues. The CDR3 sequence is CVTSDLGGGRGSNEQFF. The CDR3 coding sequence is TGTGTCACCAGTGATTTGGGGGGAGGGAGGGGGTCCAATGAGCAGTTCTTC.

For this clonotype: A junction end diverges from the germline sequence, so it may reflect a read error. The chain joins TRBV11-2 to TRBJ2-7; 9 bases are shared with TRBD2. In germline, CDR1 is SGHAT, CDR2 FQNNGV. This CDR3 is built from 17 residues. The chain's CDR3 is CANSPRTGGRALWKQYF. As DNA, the CDR3 is TGTGCCAACAGCCCCCGGACTGGCGGGAGGGCATTGTGGAAGCAGTACTTC.

A note on this clonotype: The conserved final phenylalanine or tryptophan is absent from the CDR3, which likely points to a read error. The gene calls are TRBV6-5 and TRBJ1-6, with D unresolved. Germline V gene lookup returns CDR1 MNHEY and CDR2 SVGAGI. The CDR3 length is 14 residues. Trimming left V 4 bases short and J 8 bases short, with 12 bases between. The DNA for the CDR3 is TGTGCCAGCAGTTCGAGACTGATCTATTCACCCCTCCACTAT. This translates into CASSSRLIYSPLHY.

The chain combines TRBV5-1 with TRBJ2-3; TRBD1 aligns across 9 bases. The J call may be wrong; the DNA end is better matched by TRBJ1-5. This CDR3 is 15 amino acids long. CDR1 is SGHRS, CDR2 YFSETQ, per germline. CDR3: CASSLRGQGLDTQHF. CDR3 DNA sequence: TGCGCCAGCAGCTTAAGGGGACAGGGATTAGATACGCAGCATTTT.

This clonotype was picked up a small number of times. A junction end diverges from the germline sequence, so it may reflect a read error. The chain couples TRBV28 to TRBJ2-1; TRBD2 aligns across 15 bases. In germline, CDR1 is MDHEN, CDR2 SYDVKM. This CDR3 is built from 19 residues. CDR3 nucleotide sequence: TGTGCCGGCAGTTCCATGGGACTAGCGGGGGGAAATTACTACAATGAGCAGTTCTTC. Its protein is CAGSSMGLAGGNYYNEQFF.

This clonotype appeared a single time. At one of its ends the junction is not consistent with the germline gene, which may arise from a read error. This chain uses TRBV4-2 with TRBJ2-7; D uncertain. The CDR3 is 16 residues long. Germline assignment: CDR1 LGHNA and CDR2 YNFKEQ. CDR3 in amino acids: CGSSRVFGPYSYEQYF. As DNA, the CDR3 is TGTGGCAGCAGCCGAGTATTCGGGCCCTACTCCTACGAGCAGTACTTC.

The sample holds a few counts of this clonotype. Since a much larger clone is just one base distant, this may be a read error. The V gene is TRBV18, the J gene TRBJ2-1, with D possibly TRBD1 on 5 matching bases. This CDR3 has 15 amino acids. The germline V gene has CDR1 KGHSH and CDR2 LQKENI. CDR3 protein: CAGSPLDTNYNEQFF. CDR3 nucleotides: TGTGCCGGCTCACCACTGGACACCAACTACAATGAGCAGTTCTTC.

A word on this clonotype: Its ends do not fully match the called genes, so a read error is possible. This rearrangement joins TRBV10-3 to TRBJ2-7; D may be TRBD2 (6 bases). The CDR3 totals 15 residues. Germline CDR1 reads ENHRY; CDR2 reads SYGVKD. The CDR3 protein is CAISEGSSDSYEQYF. The CDR3, as DNA: TGTGCCATCAGTGAGGGTTCTAGCGACTCCTACGAGCAATACTTC.

With regard to this clonotype: Its ends do not fully match the called genes, so a read error is possible. V is TRBV29-1 and J is TRBJ2-7; D might be TRBD2 (6 bases). This CDR3 spans 12 amino acids. Per germline, CDR1 SQVTM and CDR2 ANQGSEA. The CDR3 DNA sequence: TGCAGCGTCGAAGGTCGGAGGAGGGAGCTGTACTTC. It specifies CSVEGRRRELYF.

As to this clonotype: The CDR3 carries no conserved terminal phenylalanine or tryptophan, so it likely arises from a read error. The rearrangement links TRBV6-7 to TRBJ2-7; TRBD1 might be the D (5 bases). TRBV6-7 is assigned to the ORF class and has an uncertain function. Trimming took off 4 bases at V and 6 bases at J, with 22 bases between the two ends. The CDR3 is 16 residues long. This CDR3 is CASSSAAPRGLCEQYY. DNA for the CDR3: TGTGCCAGCAGTTCCGCAGCGCCTAGGGGTCTCTGCGAGCAGTACTAC.

Concerning this clonotype: The conserved phenylalanine or tryptophan normally closing the CDR3 is absent here, so this likely arose from a read error. The gene calls are TRBV6-5 and TRBJ2-2; D is uncertain. V lost 6 bases and J 3 bases, leaving 11 bases between the germline ends. CDR3 length equals 14 residues. CDR1 is MNHEY, CDR2 SVGAGI, per germline. In nucleotides, the CDR3 is TGTGCCAGCAGAGGTGGGTTGGACACCGGGGAGCTGTTTATT. This encodes CASRGGLDTGELFI.

Concerning this clonotype: One end of the junction varies from germline; a read error may be responsible. This chain uses TRBV7-9 with TRBJ2-3; D remains unclear. This CDR3 has 15 residues. The germline V gene encodes CDR1 SEHNR and CDR2 FQNEAQ (reference sequence). DNA for the CDR3: TGTGCCAACAGCCCTGTGGGCTATCCCACAGATACGCAGTATTTT. As protein: CANSPVGYPTDTQYF.

CDR3 DNA sequence: TGTGCTGGCAGTTTCGAAGACTACACCTTC. The encoded protein is CAGSFEDYTF. The chain employs TRBV6-6 and TRBJ1-2; D uncertain. The length of the CDR3 is 10 residues. The germline V gene encodes CDR1 MNHNY and CDR2 SVGAGI (reference sequence).

This clonotype came up a few times. The V gene is TRBV19, the J gene TRBJ2-1; TRBD2 matches 14 bases. CDR1 is LNHDA and CDR2 is SQIVND in the germline V gene (reference sequence). The CDR3 is 20 amino acids. Losses at the gene ends were 5 bases for V and 7 bases for J; bases not matched to a gene: 19. The CDR3 spells CASSVSRPGTSGRIMNEQFF. As DNA, the CDR3 is TGTGCCAGTAGTGTTTCCCGACCCGGGACTAGCGGGAGAATTATGAATGAGCAGTTCTTC.

With respect to this clonotype: One end of the junction fails to match germline, which may point to a read error. The chain is built from TRBV6-1 and TRBJ1-5; 9 nucleotides agree with TRBD1. This CDR3 has 17 amino acids. Germline V gene data show CDR1 as MNHNS and CDR2 as SASEGT. Here the CDR3 reads CASCPATGGMNNRPQHF. The CDR3 region has the DNA TGTGCCAGTTGTCCGGCGACAGGGGGTATGAACAATCGGCCCCAGCATTTT.